This T cell receptor (beta chain) came from a study of T-cell memory formation after mild COVID-19. Study-level points and caveats: Mainly in CM and EM were contracting CD4+ clones; CD8+ were in EMRA.

TCRdb redid the calling of the 5' RACE reads with MiXCR, one entry per CDR3 protein. The table includes around 180,000 distinct CDR3 sequences, 18% detected once. In the case of this clonotype: What it recognizes is unknown.

The CDR3 spans 15 residues. V lost 0 bases and J lost 5; bases outside the gene matches: 5. The germline CDR1 and CDR2 sequences are KGHSH and LQKENI. The chain recombines TRBV18 with TRBJ1-1; 8 positions match TRBD1. Input material: PBMCs or a T cell subset sorted from them (not recorded which). The TCR sequence derives from a man younger than 35 who had mild COVID-19 (a few samples of this study predate the infection). Cell type and time point are not known. The CDR3 reads CASSPPGDRRTEAFF. The CDR3, as DNA: TGTGCCAGCTCACCACCGGGGGACAGGAGGACTGAAGCTTTCTTT.